The 18 T cell receptor beta chains below come from one sample, sequenced in a study of blood T cell repertoires in COVID-19. The method was immunoSEQ multiplex PCR; TCRdb's version includes in-frame clones alone and lacks a portion of them. The sample lists 200,000 or so clones, 80% to 85% occurring once. Sequencing was performed on peripheral blood. Receptors were obtained from a human donor in a cohort sampled during active COVID-19.

For the CDR3, the DNA is TGTGCCAGCAGTCTCCCCCCAGGGTACAATGAGCAGTTCTTC. Encoded protein: CASSLPPGYNEQFF. The chain carries TRBV28 and TRBJ2-1; TRBD1 might be the D (5 bases). The V end was cut by 5 bases, the J end by 4 bases, with 12 bases between. This CDR3 is 14 amino acids long. CDR1 and CDR2 from the germline V gene are MDHEN and SYDVKM.

This clone has ten or more counts. The chain recombines TRBV5-8 with TRBJ2-7, with D unclear. Germline CDR1 is SGHTS and CDR2 is YDEGEE. Between the trimmed V and J ends, which lost 2 bases and 2 bases, there was a span of 8 bases. CDR3 length: 13 residues. The CDR3 here is CASSFGGAYEQYF. As DNA, the CDR3 is TGTGCCAGCAGCTTCGGCGGAGCCTACGAGCAGTACTTC.

This chain links TRBV20-1 with TRBJ1-2, with D perhaps TRBD1 (6 bases). The CDR3 consists of 14 residues. Germline V gives CDR1 DFQATT, CDR2 SNEGSKA (reference sequence). Trimming removed 3 bases from V and 0 bases from J, with 11 bases in between. The CDR3 DNA is TGCAGTGCTAGTGAGGCAGGGGCTAACTATGGCTACACCTTC. Encoded protein: CSASEAGANYGYTF.

The chain has TRBV5-6 and TRBJ1-4; 7 nucleotides agree with TRBD1. Germline V CDR1 and CDR2: SGHDT, YYEEEE. V gave up 1 base and J gave up 4 bases; unmatched junction bases: 7. CDR3 length: 16 residues. The CDR3 coding sequence is TGTGCCAGCAGCTTGATAACAGGGGAGCTTAATGAAAAACTGTTTTTT. It specifies CASSLITGELNEKLFF. The full variable domain, in which reference TRBV5-6 and TRBJ1-4 provide the parts outside the CDR3, is DAGVTQSPTHLIKTRGQQVTLRCSPKSGHDTVSWYQQALGQGPQFIFQYYEEEERQRGNFPDRFSGHQFPNYSSELNVNALLLGDSALYLCASSLITGELNEKLFFGSGTQLSVL.

V gene TRBV19 combines with J gene TRBJ1-1; a possible D gene is TRBD1 (6 bases). Germline CDR1 and CDR2: LNHDA and SQIVND (reference sequence). This CDR3 spans 13 amino acids. V was trimmed by 5 bases and J by 1 base, leaving 8 bases between them. For the CDR3, the DNA is TGTGCCAGTAGTGTGGGACAGAACACTGAAGCTTTCTTT. This gives the protein CASSVGQNTEAFF.

This clone turned up a few times. V gene TRBV10-3 combines with J gene TRBJ2-7, with 8 bases matching TRBD2. CDR3 length equals 14 residues. V shed 6 bases and J 5 bases; nucleotides not matched to a gene: 9. Germline V gene sequence: CDR1 ENHRY, CDR2 SYGVKD. This CDR3 reads CAIRSAGVGHEQYF. The CDR3, as DNA: TGTGCCATCAGATCAGCGGGAGTGGGCCACGAGCAGTACTTC.

This sequence joins TRBV19 and TRBJ2-1, with 9 nucleotides matching TRBD2. Germline V gene sequence: CDR1 LNHDA, CDR2 SQIVND (reference sequence). The CDR3 sequence is 16 residues long. The V and J ends lost 1 base and 3 bases, in that order; junction bases with no gene match: 4. CDR3 protein: CASSIGSSGIYNEQFF. CDR3 in DNA: TGTGCCAGTAGTATAGGTTCTAGCGGGATCTACAATGAGCAGTTCTTC.

J is TRBJ1-3 and V is TRBV7-9; D remains unclear. This CDR3 is 13 amino acids long. The germline V gene encodes CDR1 SEHNR and CDR2 FQNEAQ (reference sequence). Trimming shortened V by 3 bases and J by 4 bases, and 7 bases separated the two germline ends. CDR3 DNA: TGTGCCAGCAGCTTGGCAGGAGGAAACACCATATATTTT. This encodes CASSLAGGNTIYF.

This clone was seen just once. One end of the junction does not line up with germline, which may come from a read error. This rearrangement joins TRBV5-1 to TRBJ2-1; D possibly corresponds to TRBD1 (6 bases). The CDR3 has 15 amino acids. From germline, CDR1 is SGHRS and CDR2 YFSETQ. CDR3 sequence reads: CASSLGQASDNEQFF. DNA for the CDR3: TGCGCCAGCAGCTTGGGACAGGCCTCCGACAATGAGCAGTTCTTC.

On this clone: The same CDR3 arises from other DNA sequences in this sample as well. This CDR3 is CASSVHSGANVLTF. DNA for the CDR3: TGTGCCAGCAGCGTTCACTCTGGGGCCAACGTCCTGACTTTC. The V call is TRBV9, the J call TRBJ2-6; no clear D gene. The CDR3 totals 14 residues. Germline V CDR1 and CDR2: SGDLS, YYNGEE. The germline V and J ends were trimmed by 2 bases and 0 bases, with 3 bases remaining between them.

In its sample, this clone is medium-sized (0.01 to 0.1%). The rearrangement joins TRBV6-6 to TRBJ1-1; possibly TRBD1 for D (6 bases). With 7 bases removed from V and 0 bases from J, the gap between germline ends came to 12 bases. The CDR3 runs to 14 residues. The V gene's germline CDR1 is MNHNY and CDR2 SVGAGI (reference sequence). CDR3 coding DNA: TGTGCCAGCACCCTAGGGGGGGTGAACACTGAAGCTTTCTTT. This translates into CASTLGGVNTEAFF.

This clone was observed a few times. This rearrangement joins TRBV5-1 to TRBJ2-3, with D possibly TRBD2 on 5 matching bases. In germline, CDR1 is SGHRS, CDR2 YFSETQ. V lost 0 bases and J lost 0, with 5 bases in between. CDR3 length equals 14 residues. The CDR3 reads CASSLGTSTDTQYF. CDR3 in DNA: TGCGCCAGCAGCTTGGGGACTAGCACAGATACGCAGTATTTT.

This chain links TRBV18 with TRBJ1-1; 8 bases are a match to TRBD1. CDR3 length: 14 residues. Germline values: CDR1 KGHSH, CDR2 LQKENI. The J segment lost 4 bases and the V segment lost 5 bases, leaving 6 bases of the junction unmatched. The CDR3 loop reads CASSVDRGGTEAFF. The CDR3, as DNA: TGTGCCAGCTCAGTAGACAGGGGTGGCACTGAAGCTTTCTTT.

This chain uses TRBV7-3 with TRBJ1-1, with 8 bases lining up with TRBD1. The CDR3 covers 15 residues. After removal of 2 bases from V and 5 bases from J, the junction contained 7 bases not matched to a gene. CDR1 is SGHTA, CDR2 FQGTGA, per germline. CDR3 amino acids: CASSLGVRGQTEAFF. For the CDR3, the DNA is TGTGCCAGCAGCTTAGGGGTCAGGGGGCAGACTGAAGCTTTCTTT.

This chain uses TRBV18 with TRBJ2-2; maybe TRBD1 (6 bases). Germline V gene sequence: CDR1 KGHSH, CDR2 LQKENI. Deletions cut 1 base from V and 6 bases from J, with 9 bases between. This CDR3 is built from 14 residues. The CDR3 DNA is TGTGCCAGCTCACCACGGGACATTGCCGGGGAGCTGTTTTTT. Its protein product is CASSPRDIAGELFF. Full variable domain (remainder filled in from reference TRBV18 and TRBJ2-2): NAGVMQNPRHLVRRRGQEARLRCSPMKGHSHVYWYRQLPEEGLKFMVYLQKENIIDESGMPKERFSAEFPKEGPSILRIQQVVRGDSAAYFCASSPRDIAGELFFGEGSRLTVL.

V and J are TRBV15 and TRBJ2-3; 8 bases are shared with TRBD2. Germline CDR1 LNHNV, CDR2 YYDKDF (reference sequence). The CDR3 has 15 amino acids. V was clipped by 0 bases and J by 1 base; unmatched bases: 0. This CDR3 is CATSREREGTDTQYF. The CDR3 region has the DNA TGTGCCACCAGCAGAGAGCGGGAGGGCACAGATACGCAGTATTTT.

The chain employs TRBV25-1 and TRBJ2-7, with D perhaps TRBD2 (5 bases). CDR1 and CDR2 from the germline V gene are MGHDK and SYGVNS. The CDR3 consists of 16 residues. Trimming left V 5 bases short and J 5 bases short, with 22 bases between. This CDR3 is CASSINSGRLGNEQYF. The CDR3 nucleotides read TGTGCCAGCAGTATAAACAGCGGACGCTTGGGGAACGAGCAGTACTTC.

This chain links TRBV27 with TRBJ2-7, with TRBD1 matching 8 bases. The CDR3 has 15 residues. The ends lost 2 bases at V and 1 base at J; junction bases unmatched: 4. Germline values: CDR1 MNHEY, CDR2 SMNVEV (reference sequence). The CDR3: CASSLRTGKSYEQYF. In DNA, the CDR3 is TGTGCCAGCAGTTTAAGGACAGGGAAGTCCTACGAGCAGTACTTC.